The TCR beta chain under discussion was sequenced for a study of T cell changes during pregnancy in multiple sclerosis (dated by TCRdb to between 2018 and 2020). Regarding the study in general: The study looked at changes in the T cell repertoire across pregnancy in women with multiple sclerosis.

For CDR1 and CDR2, the germline V gene lists SGHDN and FVKESK. The CDR3 goes from the cysteine to the phenylalanine over 18 residues. Of the read, only the CDR3 DNA is kept; its 54 bases are in frame from base 1. Relative to germline, V is 0 bases shorter and J is 3 bases shorter, with 21 bases between their ends. The method was the immunoSEQ multiplex PCR assay. TCRdb limited this immuneACCESS table to in-frame rearrangements with V and J called. A share of clones is missing; checked studies link under half to unresolved V genes, and the rest is unexplained. Present in this sample are 60,000 or so clones, over 75% of which were seen just once. The ten largest make up about 0.9% of the sample. This clone showed up just once. There is no known antigen for this receptor. No base qualities exist here, and no much larger clone lies one base off it.

The chain couples TRBV14 to TRBJ2-7, with TRBD2 tentatively as D gene (6 bases match). Sample: peripheral blood, taken before pregnancy. This TCR came from a female donor with multiple sclerosis, enrolled in a pregnancy study. DNA sequence: TGTGCCAGCAGCCAAGATCGGGGTGGGGGAGGAGGCTTCTACGAGCAGTACTTC. It specifies CASSQDRGGGGGFYEQYF. Beyond the CDR3, the reference TRBV14 and TRBJ2-7 genes provide the residues; the full variable domain reads: EAGVTQFPSHSVIEKGQTVTLRCDPISGHDNLYWYRRVMGKEIKFLLHFVKESKQDESGMPNNRFLAERTGGTYSTLKVQPAELEDSGVYFCASSQDRGGGGGFYEQYFGPGTRLTVT.